This is a list of T cell receptor beta chains from one sample in a study of blood T cell repertoires in COVID-19. Assay: immunoSEQ multiplex PCR; the TCRdb copy retains only in-frame clones and omits some. The table lists approximately 240,000 clones, 88% of them singletons. The sequenced material came from peripheral blood. These receptors came from a middle-aged woman who had recovered from COVID-19. Each CDR3 is given without its conserved first and last residue. Fields, in order: clone size, V gene, J gene, CDR3 protein. Clone size appears in some rows only: once, few, many, or a class for an expanded clone.

size: few; V: TRBV9; J: TRBJ2-1; CDR3: ASSPRGTINEQF
size: -; V: TRBV5-6; J: TRBJ1-4; CDR3: ASSLNRAPNRGNEKLF
size: once; V: TRBV6-5; J: TRBJ1-6; CDR3: ASSYRGTGTAPLH
size: -; V: TRBV5-4; J: TRBJ2-1; CDR3: ASSLWGGSNNEQF
size: -; V: TRBV18; J: TRBJ1-3; CDR3: ASSPDPQGNTIY
size: -; V: TRBV7-3; J: TRBJ2-7; CDR3: ASSPTGIPGEQY
size: -; V: TRBV9; J: TRBJ2-7; CDR3: ASSPYGHAVHEQY
size: -; V: TRBV5-1; J: TRBJ2-2; CDR3: ASSFGLDTNTGELF
size: -; V: TRBV2; J: TRBJ2-5; CDR3: AGLAGEETQY
size: -; V: TRBV6-5; J: TRBJ2-2; CDR3: ASREFNFDTGELF
size: -; V: TRBV30; J: TRBJ1-3; CDR3: AWSVGLSGNTIY
size: -; V: TRBV6-1; J: TRBJ1-2; CDR3: ASSEGMRSNYGYT
size: -; V: TRBV19; J: TRBJ2-1; CDR3: ASSTGGSGRGDEQF
size: -; V: TRBV18; J: TRBJ1-3; CDR3: ASSPYDRGNTIY
size: -; V: TRBV9; J: TRBJ2-2; CDR3: ASSVGWGRGVAGELF
size: -; V: TRBV6-2/TRBV6-3; J: TRBJ2-7; CDR3: ASSSNYEQY
size: -; V: TRBV3-1/TRBV3-2; J: TRBJ2-4; CDR3: ASSQDGGTGSAKNIQY
size: -; V: TRBV5-6; J: TRBJ2-5; CDR3: ASSLVGGRNQETQY
size: few; V: TRBV4-1; J: TRBJ2-7; CDR3: ASSQDVEGWEY
size: once; V: TRBV9; J: TRBJ2-5; CDR3: ASSLGLAGTGETQY
size: -; V: TRBV7-2; J: TRBJ1-5; CDR3: ASSLRQGGPQH
size: -; V: TRBV7-6; J: TRBJ1-5; CDR3: ASSLDHGTGRVYQPQH
size: -; V: TRBV7-8; J: TRBJ1-2; CDR3: ASSWDRGNYGYT
size: -; V: TRBV25-1; J: TRBJ1-6; CDR3: ASSEYQGNSPLH
size: -; V: TRBV5-6; J: TRBJ2-2; CDR3: ASSLRGTTTGELF
size: -; V: TRBV6-2/TRBV6-3; J: TRBJ2-3; CDR3: ASSEFTDRTDTQY
size: -; V: TRBV9; J: TRBJ1-2; CDR3: ASSGGLGPNYGYT
size: -; V: TRBV11-3; J: TRBJ2-3; CDR3: ASSLRARVSTDTQY
size: -; V: TRBV7-2; J: TRBJ2-4; CDR3: ASSPQGAGLQY
size: -; V: TRBV4-1; J: TRBJ2-2; CDR3: ASSQRRDSNTGELF
size: -; V: TRBV20-1; J: TRBJ1-1; CDR3: SAIDRTNTEAF
size: -; V: TRBV27; J: TRBJ2-7; CDR3: ASSLLARDFPYEQY
size: once; V: TRBV28; J: TRBJ1-2; CDR3: ASSLADYGYT
size: -; V: TRBV6-5; J: TRBJ1-4; CDR3: ASSNRQGPLF
size: once; V: TRBV19; J: TRBJ2-6; CDR3: ASRDRGTKGSSGANVLT
size: -; V: TRBV19; J: TRBJ2-6; CDR3: ASSITGGSGANVLT
size: few; V: TRBV18; J: TRBJ2-7; CDR3: ASSPDSYEQY
size: -; V: TRBV19; J: TRBJ1-5; CDR3: ASSIVYEQGNQPQH
size: once; V: TRBV5-5; J: TRBJ1-5; CDR3: ASSLLGTGGNEPQH
size: -; V: TRBV7-9; J: TRBJ2-2; CDR3: ASELADYTGELF
size: -; V: TRBV6-5; J: TRBJ1-4; CDR3: ASSRRVGDEKLF
size: -; V: TRBV7-2; J: TRBJ1-4; CDR3: ASSFRQGATNEKLF
size: -; V: TRBV11-3; J: TRBJ2-3; CDR3: ASSLPRTGRPGTDTQY